Listed below are T cell receptor beta chains from one sample, sequenced in a study of T cells after yellow fever vaccination. TCRdb used MiXCR to reprocess the 5' RACE reads, holding one entry per CDR3 protein. The table has more than 65,000 distinct CDR3 sequences, 13% seen once. Source: CD8+ T cells not binding an NS4B(214-222) dextramer, sorted from PBMCs, taken less than 25 days after the first yellow fever vaccination. The receptors come from a man aged 18 to 30 who received the YFV17D yellow fever vaccine. CDR3s leave out the opening cysteine and the closing phenylalanine or tryptophan. Part of the rows lack a size; the others show once, few, many or a class for expanded clones.

abundance: few
j_gene: TRBJ2-3
v_gene: TRBV27
CDR3aa: ASSFWGPDTQY

abundance: few
j_gene: TRBJ2-3
v_gene: TRBV7-9
CDR3aa: ASSPIQSRDTQY

abundance: few
j_gene: TRBJ1-1
v_gene: TRBV5-1
CDR3aa: ASSIGTDSIEAF

abundance: -
j_gene: TRBJ2-1
v_gene: TRBV28
CDR3aa: ASSEYNEQF

abundance: -
j_gene: TRBJ2-1
v_gene: TRBV12-3/TRBV12-4
CDR3aa: ASTLRANTYNEQF

abundance: few
j_gene: TRBJ1-1
v_gene: TRBV5-1
CDR3aa: ASSLGASMAF

abundance: -
j_gene: TRBJ2-7
v_gene: TRBV11-2
CDR3aa: ASSLGMGPYEQY

abundance: -
j_gene: TRBJ1-1
v_gene: TRBV28
CDR3aa: ASSEPRESEGAF

abundance: few
j_gene: TRBJ1-2
v_gene: TRBV5-1
CDR3aa: ASSLEAGLGYGYT

abundance: few
j_gene: TRBJ2-7
v_gene: TRBV19
CDR3aa: ASSNRDRSWDEQY

abundance: few
j_gene: TRBJ2-5
v_gene: TRBV6-2/TRBV6-3
CDR3aa: ASSITSGEAEETQY

abundance: -
j_gene: TRBJ2-6
v_gene: TRBV7-8
CDR3aa: ASSLAAFSGANVLT

abundance: few
j_gene: TRBJ2-1
v_gene: TRBV4-3
CDR3aa: ASSQDGPWKRGNNEQF

abundance: many
j_gene: TRBJ2-7
v_gene: TRBV4-2
CDR3aa: ASSPETGGVGEQY

abundance: few
j_gene: TRBJ2-5
v_gene: TRBV4-3
CDR3aa: ASSQDRRGETQY

abundance: -
j_gene: TRBJ2-7
v_gene: TRBV9
CDR3aa: ASSVGGSGSYEQY

abundance: -
j_gene: TRBJ2-7
v_gene: TRBV6-2/TRBV6-3
CDR3aa: ASSTQTSGGRYEQY

abundance: -
j_gene: TRBJ2-4
v_gene: TRBV20-1
CDR3aa: SATPIGAKNIQY

abundance: few
j_gene: TRBJ2-1
v_gene: TRBV4-1
CDR3aa: ACRGASNEQF

abundance: few
j_gene: TRBJ1-4
v_gene: TRBV12-3/TRBV12-4
CDR3aa: ASSPEGPPNEKLF

abundance: once
j_gene: TRBJ2-5
v_gene: TRBV6-1
CDR3aa: ASTQGGTQY

abundance: -
j_gene: TRBJ1-4
v_gene: TRBV4-1
CDR3aa: ASSLSGGANEKLF

abundance: -
j_gene: TRBJ2-1
v_gene: TRBV19
CDR3aa: ASSEDWDSTDEQF

abundance: -
j_gene: TRBJ1-5
v_gene: TRBV6-5
CDR3aa: ASSYSGQGAPNQPQH

abundance: -
j_gene: TRBJ1-1
v_gene: TRBV3-1
CDR3aa: ASSPTLGTEAF

abundance: -
j_gene: TRBJ2-2
v_gene: TRBV6-1
CDR3aa: ASSGDSSTGELF

abundance: -
j_gene: TRBJ2-4
v_gene: TRBV7-2
CDR3aa: ASSATGTSTQY

abundance: -
j_gene: TRBJ1-6
v_gene: TRBV4-2
CDR3aa: ASSHPGQVLLGNSPLH

abundance: -
j_gene: TRBJ1-2
v_gene: TRBV9
CDR3aa: ASSVAGGTFYGYT

abundance: -
j_gene: TRBJ2-2
v_gene: TRBV10-2
CDR3aa: ASSETSGGANGELF

abundance: few
j_gene: TRBJ1-2
v_gene: TRBV6-5
CDR3aa: ASSYRGSGLYGYT

abundance: -
j_gene: TRBJ2-7
v_gene: TRBV13
CDR3aa: ASNLGQGTYEQY

abundance: -
j_gene: TRBJ2-1
v_gene: TRBV12-3/TRBV12-4
CDR3aa: ASSFQLFVQGGNEQF

abundance: -
j_gene: TRBJ2-6
v_gene: TRBV4-2
CDR3aa: ASSPRTGVFSGANVLT

abundance: few
j_gene: TRBJ2-2
v_gene: TRBV5-1
CDR3aa: ASSFKRENTGELF

abundance: -
j_gene: TRBJ2-3
v_gene: TRBV24-1
CDR3aa: ATSGGQSPDTQY

abundance: few
j_gene: TRBJ2-1
v_gene: TRBV5-1
CDR3aa: ASSFPGGVYNEQF

abundance: many
j_gene: TRBJ2-4
v_gene: TRBV4-1
CDR3aa: ASSQSRGISGARIQY

abundance: few
j_gene: TRBJ1-1
v_gene: TRBV4-3
CDR3aa: ASSQEPGGTEAF

abundance: -
j_gene: TRBJ1-1
v_gene: TRBV7-6
CDR3aa: ASSLAGRDGAF

abundance: -
j_gene: TRBJ2-7
v_gene: TRBV12-3/TRBV12-4
CDR3aa: ASSPFLAGGIAYEQY

abundance: -
j_gene: TRBJ2-5
v_gene: TRBV5-6
CDR3aa: ASTSDEGPFRETQY